Here is one TCR beta chain with its context. The antigen is undetermined. Treatment given: approximately 9-day PBMC culture with coronavirus spike peptide pools or control peptides (ViraFEST assay). The V gene end was trimmed by 0 bases and the J gene end by 10 bases; junction bases not matched to a gene: 16. The CDR3 is made up of 17 amino acids. Germline CDR1 is SGHRS and CDR2 is YFSETQ. The Oncomine TCR Beta short-read assay generated sequence data from the DNA of cultured CD4+ T cells. TCRdb reprocessed the PCR reads via MiXCR and lists one record per CDR3 protein. The sample yields 13,000 to 15,000 distinct CDR3 sequences, about 48% seen once. The sample belongs to a study of vaccination and CD4 T cells after COVID-19.

Specimen: CD4+ T cells from blood, cultured in vitro. This chain connects TRBV5-1 to TRBJ1-2; 9 bases match TRBD1. The TCR originated in a human donor who had recovered from COVID-19. CDR3 region: CASSLAPGPGQGATYTF. CDR3 DNA: TGCGCCAGCAGCTTGGCCCCTGGCCCGGGACAGGGCGCGACCTACACCTTC.